The 32 T cell receptor beta chains reported below all come from one sample, sequenced in a study of response to subunit inactivated influenza vaccine. TCRdb reprocessed the RT-PCR reads with MiXCR, giving one entry per CDR3 protein. The table shows 450,000 to 550,000 distinct CDR3 sequences, with about 25% occurring only once. The sample was CD4+ T cells sorted from PBMCs, taken around 5 days after vaccination. The receptors come from a man aged 45-60 years who received an inactivated influenza vaccine.

A few counts support this clonotype. The rearrangement uses TRBV30 and TRBJ2-7; 9 bases agree with TRBD1. Germline CDR1 reads GTSNPN; CDR2 reads SVGIG (reference sequence). V dropped 5 bases and J dropped 1; count of bases not matched to a gene: 6. The CDR3 extends over 14 amino acids. CDR3 loop: CAWRGTGKSYEQYF. The CDR3, as DNA: TGTGCCTGGCGCGGGACAGGGAAGTCCTACGAGCAGTACTTC.

This clonotype appeared once. V gene TRBV9 combines with J gene TRBJ2-5, with 7 bases that match TRBD2. J lost 4 bases, V lost 3 bases, and 3 bases had no gene match. The germline gives CDR1 SGDLS, CDR2 YYNGEE. This CDR3 contains 13 residues. The DNA of the CDR3 is TGTGCCAGCAGCGGGACTAGGGGAGAGACCCAGTACTTC. Its translation: CASSGTRGETQYF.

The CDR3 sequence is CASSLGTSGRTETQYF. For the CDR3, the DNA is TGTGCCAGCAGCCTCGGGACTAGCGGGAGAACGGAGACCCAGTACTTC. The chain couples TRBV12-3 or TRBV12-4 to TRBJ2-5, with 14 bases matching TRBD2. V was pared by 6 bases and J by 5 bases, with 8 bases of the junction left unmatched. CDR3 length: 16 amino acids.

V is TRBV20-1 and J is TRBJ1-6, with unresolved D. Germline CDR1 and CDR2: DFQATT and SNEGSKA (reference sequence). There are 14 residues in the CDR3. V lost 5 bases to trimming and J lost 7 bases, with 15 bases between them. The CDR3 coding sequence is TGCAGTGCTGCGCCCGAGGGCAGCAATTCACCCCTCCACTTT. It yields the protein CSAAPEGSNSPLHF.

This clonotype was seen a handful of times. The rearrangement uses TRBV24-1 and TRBJ2-1, with a possible D match to TRBD1 (6 bases). CDR1 KGHDR and CDR2 SFDVKD come from the germline V gene. Trimming cost V 4 bases and J 2 bases, with 14 bases left between them. This CDR3 is 16 amino acids long. The CDR3 protein is CATSESGVGAYNEQFF. CDR3 DNA sequence: TGTGCCACCAGTGAATCAGGGGTCGGGGCCTACAATGAGCAGTTCTTC.

The rearrangement uses TRBV10-3 and TRBJ1-1, with D uncertain. V lost 4 bases and J lost 5, with 8 bases in between. CDR1 and CDR2 (germline): ENHRY, SYGVKD. This CDR3 has 12 amino acids. The CDR3 bases are TGTGCCATCAGTGCTCCGGGGACTGAAGCTTTCTTT. Translating it yields CAISAPGTEAFF.

This clonotype was found a few times. This rearrangement joins TRBV20-1 to TRBJ2-3; D is undetermined. The V gene's germline CDR1 is DFQATT and CDR2 SNEGSKA (reference sequence). The CDR3 consists of 13 residues. V was pared by 3 bases and J by 2 bases, with 9 bases between. The CDR3 region is CSASRQITDTQYF. The CDR3 coding sequence is TGCAGTGCTAGCCGGCAGATCACAGATACGCAGTATTTT.

This clonotype was seen a handful of times. This rearrangement joins TRBV7-2 to TRBJ2-1; D is uncertain. Germline lookup yields CDR1 SGHTA and CDR2 FQGNSA. This CDR3 contains 12 residues. Between the trimmed V and J ends, which lost 1 base and 10 bases, there was a span of 8 bases. Here the CDR3 reads CASSLVNQEQFF. Here the CDR3 DNA reads TGTGCCAGCAGCTTAGTCAATCAGGAGCAGTTCTTC.

The rearrangement links TRBV4-3 to TRBJ2-1; weak D call: TRBD1 (5 bases). The V end lost 2 bases, the J end lost 7 bases, and 12 bases lay between the germline ends. Germline CDR1 LGHNA, CDR2 YSLEER. The length of the CDR3 is 14 residues. As DNA, the CDR3 is TGCGCCAGCAGCCAACTAGGGGCTAGAAATGAGCAGTTCTTC. This translates into CASSQLGARNEQFF.

CDR3 sequence reads: CASSTQLTGDTQYF. DNA of the CDR3: TGTGCCAGCAGCACCCAACTGACCGGAGATACGCAGTATTTT. The V and J genes are TRBV21-1 and TRBJ2-3. TRBV21-1 corresponds to a pseudogene. The CDR3 sequence is 14 residues long.

This clonotype was seen more than once but under ten times. The gene calls are TRBV6-2 or TRBV6-3 and TRBJ2-1; possibly TRBD1 for D (6 bases). Germline loops: CDR1 MNHEY, CDR2 SVGEGT. The CDR3 consists of 15 residues. Trimming removed 0 bases from V and 6 bases from J, with 12 bases in between. CDR3 sequence: CASSYSQGRGNEQFF. The CDR3 region has the DNA TGTGCCAGCAGTTACTCACAGGGTAGGGGCAATGAGCAGTTCTTC.

The chain recombines TRBV10-1 with TRBJ1-6; D might be TRBD1 (5 bases). This CDR3 region has 15 residues. From germline, CDR1 is WNHNN and CDR2 SYGVQD (reference sequence). Between the trimmed V and J ends, which lost 0 bases and 7 bases, there was a span of 10 bases. The CDR3 is CASSESTGGNSPLHF. CDR3 DNA sequence: TGCGCCAGCAGTGAGTCGACCGGGGGGAATTCACCCCTCCACTTT.

This clonotype has a handful of counts. The V gene is TRBV5-1, the J gene TRBJ2-7, with TRBD1 matching 10 bases. The CDR3 is 17 amino acids. Germline V gene lookup returns CDR1 SGHRS and CDR2 YFSETQ. Trimming cost V 2 bases and J 4 bases; bases outside gene matches: 12. For the CDR3, the DNA is TGCGCCAGCAGCTTATTCTCTCCTGGACAGGGGGTTTACGAGCAGTACTTC. Amino acids: CASSLFSPGQGVYEQYF.

This clonotype was detected a few times. CDR3 in DNA: TGTGCCAGCAGCTACCATGTCGGGGGAAAGGGCACAGATACGCAGTATTTT. Protein sequence: CASSYHVGGKGTDTQYF. This chain uses TRBV5-6 with TRBJ2-3, with D possibly being TRBD2 (6 bases). This CDR3 is 17 amino acids long. Per germline, CDR1 SGHDT and CDR2 YYEEEE. Trimming stripped 3 bases from V and 1 base from J, with 18 bases between.

This clonotype was seen repeatedly, ten times or more. This chain connects TRBV12-3 or TRBV12-4 to TRBJ2-7; D perhaps matches TRBD1 (6 bases). V lost 5 bases and J 0 bases, leaving 11 bases between the germline ends. The CDR3 has 14 amino acids. CDR3 in amino acids: CASSPGTYSYEQYF. The CDR3 DNA follows: TGTGCCAGCAGTCCCGGGACATACTCCTACGAGCAGTACTTC.

The V gene is TRBV5-8, the J gene TRBJ1-2; weak D call: TRBD1 (5 bases). Deletions cut 0 bases from V and 5 bases from J, with 17 bases between. CDR1 and CDR2 from the germline V gene are SGHTS and YDEGEE. The CDR3 is 16 residues long. Here the CDR3 DNA reads TGTGCCAGCAGCTTGGAGAGGGGCCGGAGGGAGTATGGCTACACCTTC. Residues: CASSLERGRREYGYTF.

In its sample, this clonotype was seen a few times. The chain employs TRBV20-1 and TRBJ2-7; 14 bases align to TRBD2. The germline V gene has CDR1 DFQATT and CDR2 SNEGSKA (reference sequence). The V gene end was trimmed by 6 bases and the J gene end by 3 bases; junction bases not matched to a gene: 4. This CDR3 is 14 amino acids long. The CDR3 DNA reads as TGCAGTGCCGCCGGGACTAGCGGGGGCTACGAGCAGTACTTC. This encodes CSAAGTSGGYEQYF.

The CDR3 DNA reads as TGCAGTGCTAGCCCAGCAGCTGGAAATCAGCCCCAGCATTTT. It specifies CSASPAAGNQPQHF. This chain uses TRBV20-1 with TRBJ1-5; no definite D call. This CDR3 has 14 amino acids. Per germline, CDR1 DFQATT and CDR2 SNEGSKA (reference sequence). The V and J ends lost 3 bases and 4 bases respectively, with 13 bases between them.

J is TRBJ2-2 and V is TRBV5-6; the D gene is possibly TRBD2 (6 bases). CDR1 and CDR2 from the germline V gene are SGHDT and YYEEEE. This CDR3 has 16 residues. The ends were cut back, 6 bases at V and 5 bases at J, with 20 bases in the middle. CDR3 loop: CASTGGGGTVTGELFF. The DNA of the CDR3 is TGTGCCAGCACCGGCGGAGGAGGGACGGTAACCGGGGAGCTGTTTTTT. The entire variable domain, with the rest obtained from reference TRBV5-6 and TRBJ2-2, is as follows: DAGVTQSPTHLIKTRGQQVTLRCSPKSGHDTVSWYQQALGQGPQFIFQYYEEEERQRGNFPDRFSGHQFPNYSSELNVNALLLGDSALYLCASTGGGGTVTGELFFGEGSRLTVL.

This chain joins TRBV10-3 and TRBJ2-3; 10 nucleotides line up with TRBD2. After removal of 10 bases from V and 4 bases from J, the junction contained 11 bases not matched to a gene. The CDR3 loop spans 15 amino acids. Looked up from germline, CDR1 is ENHRY and CDR2 is SYGVKD. CDR3: CASTLSSGGADTQYF. The CDR3 DNA reads as TGTGCCAGTACACTTTCTAGCGGGGGCGCAGATACGCAGTATTTT.

This clonotype was counted between two and nine times. The chain recombines TRBV11-2 with TRBJ2-4; D is ambiguous. The CDR3 runs to 11 residues. The germline V gene encodes CDR1 SGHAT and CDR2 FQNNGV. V shed 4 bases and J shed 9 bases, with 7 bases lying between them. Here the CDR3 DNA reads TGTGCCAGCAGCTCCTCCGTCATTCAGTACTTC. Residues: CASSSSVIQYF.

This clonotype was observed a few times. The V call is TRBV9, the J call TRBJ2-7; 11 bases match TRBD2. The germline gives CDR1 SGDLS, CDR2 YYNGEE. This CDR3 contains 15 residues. The J segment lost 2 bases and the V segment lost 4 bases, leaving 5 bases of the junction unmatched. The CDR3 DNA follows: TGTGCCAGCAGCAACGGGACTAGCGGCGCCTACGAGCAGTACTTC. Protein sequence: CASSNGTSGAYEQYF.

The chain links TRBV24-1 to TRBJ2-2, with 10 bases aligning to TRBD1. V lost 0 bases to trimming and J lost 6 bases; unmatched junction nucleotides: 3. Germline CDR1 and CDR2: KGHDR and SFDVKD. This CDR3 is built from 16 residues. CDR3 loop: CATSDLPGTGAGELFF. In DNA form, the CDR3 reads TGTGCCACCAGTGATTTGCCCGGGACAGGGGCCGGGGAGCTGTTTTTT.

In this sample, this clonotype turned up a few times. An end of the junction does not agree with germline; a read error may underlie this. This sequence joins TRBV4-2 and TRBJ2-5; a possible D gene is TRBD2 (5 bases). Germline V gene data show CDR1 as LGHNA and CDR2 as YNFKEQ. The CDR3 spans 15 residues. The CDR3, as DNA: TGTGCCAGCAGCAAAGAGGTTCGGGGTCTGGAGACCCAGTACTTC. Translated, it gives CASSKEVRGLETQYF.

This clonotype was recorded a few times. This sequence joins TRBV4-2 and TRBJ1-3, with no clear D. V was shortened by 3 bases and J by 0 bases, with 12 bases between the two germline ends. There are 16 residues in the CDR3. Germline V gene lookup returns CDR1 LGHNA and CDR2 YNFKEQ. The CDR3 nucleotides are TGTGCCAGCAGCCAGAGACGACTGGACTCTGGAAACACCATATATTTT. Translated: CASSQRRLDSGNTIYF.

This clonotype came up many times. The chain carries TRBV27 and TRBJ2-7, with a possible D match to TRBD1 (6 bases). CDR1 is MNHEY and CDR2 is SMNVEV in the germline V gene (reference sequence). V lost 2 bases to trimming and J lost 1 base, with 9 bases between them. The length of the CDR3 is 14 residues. The CDR3 sequence: CASSLNRASYEQYF. The CDR3 nucleotides read TGTGCCAGCAGTTTAAACAGGGCGTCCTACGAGCAGTACTTC.

V gene TRBV6-1 combines with J gene TRBJ2-1; the D gene is possibly TRBD2 (6 bases). Germline CDR1 MNHNS, CDR2 SASEGT. The CDR3 sequence is 15 residues long. Trimming shortened V by 4 bases and J by 3 bases, and 13 bases separated the two germline ends. This CDR3 reads CASSGGLSNYNEQFF. CDR3 in DNA: TGTGCCAGCAGTGGGGGACTTTCCAACTACAATGAGCAGTTCTTC.

The table lists this clonotype with a count of one. The rearrangement uses TRBV7-2 and TRBJ1-1, with D perhaps matching TRBD1 (5 bases). This CDR3 spans 13 amino acids. The V end was cut by 6 bases, the J end by 8 bases, with 16 bases between. CDR1 SGHTA and CDR2 FQGNSA come from the germline V gene. The CDR3 coding sequence is TGTGCCAGCAGGTCCCACCGCGCAGGGGAAGCTTTCTTT. Translation: CASRSHRAGEAFF.

The V gene is TRBV4-2, the J gene TRBJ2-3; 8 positions agree with TRBD2. The CDR3 extends over 16 amino acids. Trimming took 0 bases from V and 0 from J; bases not matched to a gene: 2. Germline CDR1 and CDR2: LGHNA and YNFKEQ. The CDR3 sequence: CASSQDRGGSTDTQYF. CDR3 bases: TGTGCCAGCAGCCAAGATCGGGGGGGTAGCACAGATACGCAGTATTTT.

The J gene is TRBJ1-1, the V gene TRBV28, with 7 nucleotides matching TRBD1. The CDR3 has 15 amino acids. Losses at the gene ends were 6 bases for V and 1 base for J; bases not matched to a gene: 8. CDR1 is MDHEN and CDR2 is SYDVKM in the germline V gene. The DNA for the CDR3 is TGTGCCAGCAGACCGTCCCGACAGGGGAACACTGAAGCTTTCTTT. This gives the protein CASRPSRQGNTEAFF.

The gene calls are TRBV29-1 and TRBJ2-3; 10 nucleotides align to TRBD1. The CDR3 sequence is 14 residues long. Per the germline V gene, CDR1 is SQVTM and CDR2 is ANQGSEA. The ends lost 7 bases at V and 4 bases at J; junction bases unmatched: 8. The CDR3 is CSARTGGWSDTQYF. The CDR3 DNA sequence: TGCAGCGCAAGGACAGGGGGGTGGTCAGATACGCAGTATTTT.

This clonotype was counted a few times. V is TRBV12-5 and J is TRBJ2-1; 8 positions agree with TRBD1. The V segment lost 4 bases and the J segment 2 bases; nucleotides outside the gene matches: 13. This CDR3 spans 18 amino acids. CDR1 is LGHNT, CDR2 FRNRAP, per germline. The chain's CDR3 is CASGSARLTGVPYNEQFF. The CDR3 DNA sequence: TGTGCTAGTGGTTCGGCCCGACTGACAGGGGTTCCCTACAATGAGCAGTTCTTC.